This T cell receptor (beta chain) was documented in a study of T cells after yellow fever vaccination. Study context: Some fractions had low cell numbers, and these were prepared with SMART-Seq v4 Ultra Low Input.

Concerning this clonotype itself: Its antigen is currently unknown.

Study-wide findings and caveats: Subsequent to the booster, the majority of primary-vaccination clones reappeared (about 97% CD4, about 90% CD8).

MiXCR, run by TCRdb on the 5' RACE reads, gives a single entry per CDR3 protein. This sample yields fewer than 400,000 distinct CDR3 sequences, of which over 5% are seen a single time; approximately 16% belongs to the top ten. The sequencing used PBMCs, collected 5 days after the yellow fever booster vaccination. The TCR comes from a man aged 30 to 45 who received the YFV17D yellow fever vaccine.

In nucleotides, the CDR3 is TGTGCCAGCAGTTTGGACAGGGCTATAGGGGGCAATCAGCCCCAGCATTTT. Protein sequence: CASSLDRAIGGNQPQHF. The chain carries TRBV12-3 or TRBV12-4 and TRBJ1-5; TRBD1 matches at 8 bases. The CDR3 is made up of 17 amino acids. V was pared by 3 bases and J by 2 bases, with 9 bases of the junction left unmatched.